A single sample gave rise to the 20 T cell receptor beta chains below, sequenced in a study of human T cells and chemical hapten exposure. The time point was: pre-sensitization, week 0. The treatment: therapeutic diphenylcyclopropenone sensitization with weekly scalp DPC. TCRdb recomputed calls from the RACE reads with MiXCR, one row per CDR3 protein. The table has under 200,000 distinct CDR3 sequences, 25% to 35% seen once; the top ten hold less than 3%. This material consisted of whole blood, taken in connection with sensitization to the hapten diphenylcyclopropenone (DPC). The origin of the receptors is a woman in her twenties or thirties with alopecia areata. Some clones in this sample may be carry-over from other donors' samples.

The J gene is TRBJ2-3, the V gene TRBV28; TRBD1 matches at 8 bases. Germline lookup yields CDR1 MDHEN and CDR2 SYDVKM. The junction had 5 bases not matched to a gene; V was cut back by 6 bases and J by 3 bases. The CDR3 consists of 14 residues. CDR3 nucleotides: TGTGCCAGCAGCAATGGACAGGGAACAGATACGCAGTATTTT. It specifies CASSNGQGTDTQYF.

In its sample, this clonotype was seen a few times. The rearrangement uses TRBV28 and TRBJ2-3, with D tentatively TRBD1 (9 bases). Germline V gene sequence: CDR1 MDHEN, CDR2 SYDVKM. CDR3 length: 13 amino acids. V dropped 10 bases and J dropped 7 bases, with 18 bases sitting between them. CDR3 amino acids: CATGGTGRNTQYF. Written as DNA, the CDR3 is TGTGCCACGGGGGGGACAGGGAGGAATACGCAGTATTTT.

This clonotype has just a few counts. The chain joins TRBV7-2 to TRBJ1-2; no clear D. Trimming stripped 1 base from V and 7 bases from J, with 19 bases between. CDR1 and CDR2 from the germline V gene are SGHTA and FQGNSA. The CDR3 is 16 amino acids. The CDR3 DNA sequence: TGTGCCAGCAGCTTAGAGGCTAGAGTGGGGTGGAGTGGCTACACCTTC. Its translation: CASSLEARVGWSGYTF.

The chain joins TRBV6-2 or TRBV6-3 to TRBJ2-1; D unresolved. CDR1 is MNHEY and CDR2 is SVGEGT in the germline V gene. The CDR3 is 13 amino acids. Trimming took 8 bases from V and 0 from J, leaving 8 bases between them. The CDR3: CASQKGSYNEQFF. The CDR3 DNA is TGTGCCAGCCAAAAGGGCTCCTACAATGAGCAGTTCTTC.

This clonotype was counted many times. This rearrangement joins TRBV6-1 to TRBJ2-2, with TRBD2 identical over 7 bases. After removal of 5 bases from V and 6 bases from J, the junction contained 3 bases not matched to a gene. CDR3 length: 13 residues. Germline CDR1 reads MNHNS; CDR2 reads SASEGT. The CDR3 DNA reads as TGTGCCAGCAGTTGGGGGGGACCCGGGGAGCTGTTTTTT. Amino acid sequence: CASSWGGPGELFF.

This clonotype was recorded many times. This chain uses TRBV20-1 with TRBJ1-6; D gene uncertain. V was clipped by 6 bases and J by 7 bases, with 16 bases between them. The V gene's germline CDR1 is DFQATT and CDR2 SNEGSKA (reference sequence). The CDR3 contains 14 residues. The DNA for the CDR3 is TGCAGTGCCAAAATCGGAGGTGGGAATTCACCCCTCCACTTT. It encodes CSAKIGGGNSPLHF.

This clonotype has only a few counts. The V call is TRBV9, the J call TRBJ2-3; no reliable D call. Germline V gene data show CDR1 as SGDLS and CDR2 as YYNGEE. V shed 6 bases and J shed 0 bases, with 17 bases lying between them. This CDR3 spans 16 amino acids. The CDR3 DNA follows: TGTGCCAGCACTCCCCGGGCGGCTTTAAGCACAGATACGCAGTATTTT. It yields the protein CASTPRAALSTDTQYF.

This clonotype turned up a few times. The rearrangement uses TRBV28 and TRBJ1-2; D is perhaps TRBD1 (6 bases). CDR1 is MDHEN, CDR2 SYDVKM, per germline. The CDR3 totals 15 residues. Trimming removed 8 bases at V and 7 bases at J, with 23 bases between. The CDR3 DNA follows: TGTGCCAGCCTCGAGTTTCGGGGAGGGGGTAGTGGCTACACCTTC. Translating it yields CASLEFRGGGSGYTF.

This clonotype showed up just a few times. The rearrangement uses TRBV5-1 and TRBJ1-5; 9 bases match TRBD1. Trimming at V came to 4 bases and at J to 4 bases, leaving 3 bases not matched to a gene. The CDR3 sequence is 14 residues long. The V gene's germline CDR1 is SGHRS and CDR2 YFSETQ. DNA for the CDR3: TGCGCCAGCAGCCCGGGACAGGGTAATCAGCCCCAGCATTTT. It codes for CASSPGQGNQPQHF.

The chain has TRBV2 and TRBJ2-5; 10 nucleotides line up with TRBD1. The CDR3 is 15 amino acids. The germline V gene has CDR1 SNHLY and CDR2 FYNNEI. J was trimmed by 6 bases and V by 6 bases; bases with no gene match: 10. The CDR3 is CASRDRQGAKKTQYF. DNA of the CDR3: TGTGCCAGCAGGGATAGACAGGGGGCGAAGAAGACCCAGTACTTC.

This clonotype was recorded a few times. The chain carries TRBV15 and TRBJ2-7; 10 bases are shared with TRBD2. CDR3 length: 14 amino acids. V dropped 6 bases and J dropped 3; count of bases not matched to a gene: 5. The germline CDR1 and CDR2 sequences are LNHNV and YYDKDF (reference sequence). This chain's CDR3 is CATRSSGSLYEQYF. In nucleotides, the CDR3 is TGTGCCACCAGGTCTAGCGGGAGTCTCTACGAGCAGTACTTC.

The chain carries TRBV28 and TRBJ1-5; no definite D call. The CDR3 loop spans 11 amino acids. Trimming stripped 6 bases from V and 9 bases from J, with 9 bases between. CDR1 is MDHEN and CDR2 is SYDVKM in the germline V gene. The CDR3, as DNA: TGTGCCAGCAGGTCTCAAGGGCCCCAGCATTTT. It translates to CASRSQGPQHF.

The chain carries TRBV6-4 and TRBJ2-3, with no clear D. Germline V gene sequence: CDR1 MRHNA, CDR2 SNTAGT. The CDR3 spans 13 residues. The germline V and J ends were trimmed by 4 bases and 2 bases, with 7 bases remaining between them. The CDR3: CASSVGHTDTQYF. The CDR3 DNA sequence: TGTGCCAGCAGTGTTGGCCACACAGATACGCAGTATTTT.

This clonotype was seen a few times. The chain recombines TRBV6-2 or TRBV6-3 with TRBJ2-7; TRBD2 aligns across 12 bases. Trimming at V came to 7 bases and at J to 5 bases, leaving 9 bases not matched to a gene. CDR3 length: 15 residues. CDR1 is MNHEY and CDR2 is SVGEGT in the germline V gene. CDR3 region: CASKPPGLAGHEQYF. The DNA of the CDR3 is TGTGCCAGCAAACCCCCGGGACTAGCGGGCCACGAGCAGTACTTC.

This rearrangement joins TRBV20-1 to TRBJ2-2; 7 bases map to TRBD2. Germline CDR1 reads DFQATT; CDR2 reads SNEGSKA (reference sequence). The junction had 9 bases not matched to a gene; V was cut back by 3 bases and J by 5 bases. This CDR3 is built from 15 residues. The CDR3 is CSASRETSRTGELFF. The DNA for the CDR3 is TGCAGTGCTAGTCGAGAGACTAGCAGAACCGGGGAGCTGTTTTTT.

The rearrangement joins TRBV7-2 to TRBJ1-6; D possibly corresponds to TRBD1 (6 bases). Germline V gene lookup returns CDR1 SGHTA and CDR2 FQGNSA. The germline V and J ends were trimmed by 3 bases and 3 bases, with 15 bases remaining between them. The CDR3 totals 17 residues. CDR3 in DNA: TGTGCCAGCAGCTTCATCCCTAGGGGGGACTATAATTCACCCCTCCACTTT. Translation: CASSFIPRGDYNSPLHF.

This clonotype was seen a few times. This rearrangement joins TRBV10-2 to TRBJ2-4; D call uncertain. Germline V CDR1 and CDR2: WSHSY, SAAADI. This CDR3 has 17 residues. Deletions cut 3 bases from V and 1 base from J, with 16 bases between. The DNA of the CDR3 is TGCGCCAGCAGTGAACCCCCCGGTCCTGGCGCCAAAAACATTCAGTACTTC. Its translation is CASSEPPGPGAKNIQYF.

CDR3 DNA sequence: TGTGCCAGCAGTGGGGATCTCTCCGGGGAGCTGTTTTTT. It encodes CASSGDLSGELFF. The rearrangement joins TRBV2 to TRBJ2-2, with D hard to call. V was clipped by 4 bases and J by 6 bases, with 9 bases between them. The CDR3 contains 13 residues. Germline lookup yields CDR1 SNHLY and CDR2 FYNNEI.

The chain is built from TRBV7-2 and TRBJ2-1; D may be TRBD2 (6 bases). Per the germline V gene, CDR1 is SGHTA and CDR2 is FQGNSA. The CDR3 is made up of 15 amino acids. V lost 5 bases and J 5 bases, leaving 16 bases between the germline ends. The CDR3 DNA reads as TGTGCCAGCAGCCCTCTTGGGAGGCCAGACAATGAGCAGTTCTTC. Amino acid sequence: CASSPLGRPDNEQFF.

The chain has TRBV4-1 and TRBJ2-2, with D possibly matching TRBD1 (6 bases). Germline V lookup: CDR1 MGHRA, CDR2 YSYEKL. Trimming shortened V by 4 bases and J by 7 bases, and 16 bases separated the two germline ends. The CDR3 runs to 15 residues. CDR3: CASSPRTGYSGELFF. Here the CDR3 DNA reads TGCGCCAGCAGCCCACGAACAGGGTATAGCGGGGAGCTGTTTTTT.